Listed here are 23 T cell receptor beta chains from one sample, sequenced in a study of blood T cells in healthy people across ages. With a J-beta primer mix and a sample-barcoded 5' primer, a second PCR ran about 7 to 12 cycles. TCRdb redid the calling of the 5' RACE reads with MiXCR, one entry per CDR3 protein. The sample shows about 650,000 distinct CDR3 sequences, over 40% of them seen only once. The specimen was blood. These receptors originate from a woman over 75 in good health.

This clonotype was detected many times. This rearrangement joins TRBV18 to TRBJ2-1, with no clear D. Germline CDR1 reads KGHSH; CDR2 reads LQKENI. This CDR3 has 13 residues. Trimming removed 8 bases at V and 2 bases at J, with 10 bases between. This CDR3 reads CASSPSTYNEQFF. CDR3 nucleotide sequence: TGTGCCAGCAGCCCCTCCACCTACAATGAGCAGTTCTTC.

This clonotype was detected many times. The chain joins TRBV7-9 to TRBJ2-3; D is uncertain. CDR1 is SEHNR and CDR2 is FQNEAQ in the germline V gene (reference sequence). This CDR3 has 17 residues. V was pared by 5 bases and J by 1 base, with 19 bases between. CDR3 sequence reads: CASSPPLREGGTDTQYF. For the CDR3, the DNA is TGTGCCAGCAGCCCTCCCCTAAGGGAAGGTGGCACAGATACGCAGTATTTT.

V and J are TRBV12-3 or TRBV12-4 and TRBJ2-1; 7 nucleotides line up with TRBD1. Germline trimming cut 5 bases from V and 0 bases from J; bases unmatched to any gene: 7. The length of the CDR3 is 16 residues. This CDR3 is CASSVPGQSSYNEQFF. CDR3 DNA: TGTGCCAGCAGTGTTCCGGGACAGAGCTCCTACAATGAGCAGTTCTTC.

The V and J genes are TRBV6-2 or TRBV6-3 and TRBJ2-1; D is undetermined. The CDR3 runs to 12 residues. Germline CDR1 is MNHEY and CDR2 is SVGEGT. V was pared by 2 bases and J by 7 bases, with 6 bases between. CDR3 region: CASSYPPNEQFF. CDR3 DNA: TGTGCCAGCAGTTACCCCCCAAATGAGCAGTTCTTC.

Many counts were recorded for this clonotype. V and J are TRBV5-1 and TRBJ2-1; 11 nucleotides match TRBD2. This CDR3 is built from 16 residues. The V gene's germline CDR1 is SGHRS and CDR2 YFSETQ. V trimming: 0 bases; J trimming: 7 bases; junction bases outside the gene matches: 6. The CDR3 DNA reads as TGCGCCAGCAGCTTGGTACTAGCGGGAGTATTGAATGAGCAGTTCTTC. Translated: CASSLVLAGVLNEQFF.

This clonotype appeared once. The CDR3 DNA reads TGTGCCAGCAGCGTACGGCTCCGGGACAGGTCTGAGCAGTTCTTC. Amino acid sequence: CASSVRLRDRSEQFF. The chain employs TRBV9 and TRBJ2-1; 8 bases agree with TRBD1. Germline V gene lookup returns CDR1 SGDLS and CDR2 YYNGEE. The CDR3 is 15 residues long. V trimming: 1 base; J trimming: 9 bases; junction bases outside the gene matches: 9.

Concerning this clonotype: A read error may explain this, as a much larger clone is one base away. V is TRBV7-2 and J is TRBJ1-4, with no clear D. The CDR3 has 13 amino acids. Germline V lookup: CDR1 SGHTA, CDR2 FQGNSA. Trimming removed 3 bases from V and 8 bases from J, with 10 bases in between. The CDR3, as DNA: TGTGCCAGCAGCTTGGATGAGAAGGAAAAACTGTTTTTT. This codes for CASSLDEKEKLFF.

V and J are TRBV12-5 and TRBJ2-1, with 8 bases aligning to TRBD2. With V trimmed by 7 bases and J by 3 bases, 11 bases remained unmatched. Germline-derived CDR1 and CDR2 are LGHNT and FRNRAP. The CDR3 is 16 residues long. The CDR3, as DNA: TGTGCTAGTGCCGCCGCAAGACTAGCGCTCTACAATGAGCAGTTCTTC. This sequence encodes CASAAARLALYNEQFF.

This clonotype was observed at least ten times. The chain links TRBV12-3 or TRBV12-4 to TRBJ2-7; 8 bases are a match to TRBD2. CDR3 length equals 16 residues. V trimming: 1 base; J trimming: 3 bases; junction bases outside the gene matches: 8. The chain's CDR3 is CASSLVGGSGVYEQYF. CDR3 DNA sequence: TGTGCCAGCAGTTTAGTCGGTGGTAGCGGGGTCTACGAGCAGTACTTC.

The chain carries TRBV10-3 and TRBJ2-3; 8 nucleotides agree with TRBD2. The CDR3 consists of 16 residues. In germline, CDR1 is ENHRY, CDR2 SYGVKD. Trimming at V came to 0 bases and at J to 4 bases, leaving 6 bases not matched to a gene. CDR3 sequence: CAISESNGGAPDTQYF. The DNA for the CDR3 is TGTGCCATCAGTGAGTCAAACGGGGGGGCCCCAGATACGCAGTATTTT.

The chain recombines TRBV10-3 with TRBJ2-2, with D perhaps TRBD2 (6 bases). Trimming removed 4 bases from V and 2 bases from J, with 14 bases in between. The CDR3 sequence is 16 residues long. Germline V CDR1 and CDR2: ENHRY, SYGVKD. CDR3 residues: CAISGNGGTNTGELFF. In nucleotides, the CDR3 is TGTGCCATCAGTGGGAACGGGGGAACAAACACCGGGGAGCTGTTTTTT.

This clonotype was counted between two and nine times. The chain is built from TRBV18 and TRBJ1-6, with TRBD1 matching 7 bases. This CDR3 comprises 18 residues. The germline gives CDR1 KGHSH, CDR2 LQKENI. Losses at the gene ends were 2 bases for V and 0 bases for J; bases not matched to a gene: 7. Written as DNA, the CDR3 is TGTGCCAGCTCACCAACCACAGGGGAGAGCTCCTATAATTCACCCCTCCACTTT. Protein product: CASSPTTGESSYNSPLHF.

This rearrangement joins TRBV20-1 to TRBJ2-1; 9 bases fit TRBD2. Trimming took 3 bases from V and 5 from J; bases not matched to a gene: 5. CDR1 is DFQATT and CDR2 is SNEGSKA in the germline V gene (reference sequence). This CDR3 is built from 14 residues. DNA of the CDR3: TGCAGTGCTAGGGCGGGACTAGCCAACAATGAGCAGTTCTTC. Amino acids: CSARAGLANNEQFF.

The chain couples TRBV7-9 to TRBJ1-1, with a possible D match to TRBD1 (6 bases). In germline, CDR1 is SEHNR, CDR2 FQNEAQ (reference sequence). With 7 bases removed from V and 1 base from J, the gap between germline ends came to 10 bases. There are 13 residues in the CDR3. The CDR3: CASTDRTNTEAFF. The CDR3 DNA sequence: TGTGCCAGCACAGACAGGACGAACACTGAAGCTTTCTTT.

This clonotype appeared a few times. The V gene is TRBV15, the J gene TRBJ2-7; no reliable D call. The CDR3 covers 15 residues. Trimming shortened V by 2 bases and J by 0 bases, and 11 bases separated the two germline ends. Looked up from germline, CDR1 is LNHNV and CDR2 is YYDKDF (reference sequence). CDR3: CATSRSLDGSYEQYF. Here the CDR3 DNA reads TGTGCCACCAGCAGATCTCTCGACGGCTCCTACGAGCAGTACTTC.

Points on this clonotype: A much larger clone differs by one base, so this may be a read error. The rearrangement links TRBV6-5 to TRBJ2-5; TRBD2 matches 15 bases. Germline CDR1 is MNHEY and CDR2 is SVGAGI. After removal of 4 bases from V and 11 bases from J, the junction contained 11 bases not matched to a gene. This CDR3 comprises 16 residues. The CDR3 bases are TGTGCCAGCAGTTCTCCGGGGACTAGCGGGAGGAATGAGCAGTACTTC. It codes for CASSSPGTSGRNEQYF.

This clonotype was seen a few times. J is TRBJ2-1 and V is TRBV14, with 9 bases lining up with TRBD2. The CDR3 has 14 amino acids. V lost 4 bases and J lost 4; bases outside the gene matches: 2. Germline CDR1 is SGHDN and CDR2 is FVKESK. CDR3 residues: CASSPLAGYNEQFF. CDR3 DNA: TGTGCCAGCAGCCCTCTAGCGGGATACAATGAGCAGTTCTTC. Together with reference TRBV14 and TRBJ2-1, the CDR3 gives the full variable domain: EAGVTQFPSHSVIEKGQTVTLRCDPISGHDNLYWYRRVMGKEIKFLLHFVKESKQDESGMPNNRFLAERTGGTYSTLKVQPAELEDSGVYFCASSPLAGYNEQFFGPGTRLTVL.

The gene calls are TRBV14 and TRBJ2-4; 7 bases are shared with TRBD2. Gene TRBJ2-5 matches the end of the DNA better, so the J call may be wrong. Germline V CDR1 and CDR2: SGHDN, FVKESK. This CDR3 spans 16 amino acids. Here the CDR3 reads CASSPYSGAIQETQYF. CDR3 DNA sequence: TGTGCCAGCAGCCCCTACAGCGGGGCCATCCAAGAGACCCAGTACTTC.

The chain recombines TRBV11-2 with TRBJ2-5, with 11 positions matching TRBD1. The DNA end lines up better with TRBJ2-7; the J call may be wrong. The V gene's germline CDR1 is SGHAT and CDR2 FQNNGV. The CDR3 spans 13 residues. The CDR3 DNA reads as TGTGCCAGCAGCAAGGACAGGGGGCGCGAGCAGTACTTC. It specifies CASSKDRGREQYF.

This clonotype was seen at least ten times. The V call is TRBV5-1, the J call TRBJ2-3; D is unclear. Germline CDR1 and CDR2: SGHRS and YFSETQ. CDR3 size: 13 residues. V lost 0 bases and J lost 7, with 9 bases in between. CDR3 sequence reads: CASSLEGSNTQYF. CDR3 DNA sequence: TGCGCCAGCAGCTTGGAAGGGTCGAATACGCAGTATTTT.

This clonotype was counted many times. The rearrangement links TRBV28 to TRBJ1-2, with TRBD1 as a possible D gene (6 bases). The V and J ends lost 8 bases and 2 bases respectively, with 15 bases between them. This CDR3 region has 14 residues. CDR1 and CDR2 from the germline V gene are MDHEN and SYDVKM. CDR3 sequence: CASQARGENYGYTF. CDR3 sequence (DNA): TGTGCCAGCCAGGCCAGGGGTGAGAACTATGGCTACACCTTC.

Only a few counts were recorded for this clonotype. The chain has TRBV3-1 and TRBJ1-6; the D is unclear. The V gene lost 2 bases and the J gene lost 10 bases, with 12 bases spanning the gap. The CDR3 spans 14 residues. Germline V CDR1 and CDR2: LGHDT, YNNKEL (reference sequence). CDR3 in DNA: TGTGCCAGCAGCCAAAAGGGTAACGACTCACCCCTCCACTTT. It codes for CASSQKGNDSPLHF.

Only a few counts were recorded for this clonotype. The chain has TRBV5-5 and TRBJ2-3; TRBD2 aligns across 12 bases. The CDR3 consists of 16 residues. V trimming: 1 base; J trimming: 11 bases; junction bases outside the gene matches: 11. Germline V gene data show CDR1 as SGHKS and CDR2 as YYEKEE (reference sequence). CDR3 amino acids: CASSLSHRLAGEVQYF. Written as DNA, the CDR3 is TGTGCCAGCAGCTTGTCTCATAGACTAGCGGGAGAAGTGCAGTATTTT.